Shown below are 14 T cell receptor beta chains from a single sample sequenced in a study of cytomegalovirus exposure and HLA in healthy donors. The PCR used 60 Vbeta and 13 Jbeta primers. Libraries were prepared by immunoSEQ multiplex PCR; TCRdb keeps only in-frame clonotypes and omits some of them. The sample has some 220,000 clones, 77% seen once. Source material: PBMCs. These TCRs come from a woman aged 60-70 years in good health and CMV-seropositive.

The J gene is TRBJ1-5, the V gene TRBV5-8; 7 bases are a match to TRBD1. Germline CDR1 SGHTS, CDR2 YDEGEE. This CDR3 contains 13 residues. With V trimmed by 5 bases and J by 7 bases, 6 bases remained unmatched. The CDR3 DNA reads as TGTGCCAGCAGGTACAGGGGTGGACAGCCCCAGCATTTT. This sequence encodes CASRYRGGQPQHF.

The V and J genes are TRBV5-1 and TRBJ1-1; 8 bases are shared with TRBD1. The trim removed 6 bases at V and 6 bases at J, leaving 10 bases unmatched. Germline-derived CDR1 and CDR2 are SGHRS and YFSETQ. This CDR3 contains 14 residues. As DNA, the CDR3 is TGCGCCAGCATCCGGGACAGGTCTACATCTGAAGCTTTCTTT. Amino acids: CASIRDRSTSEAFF. The full variable domain, rest sourced from reference TRBV5-1 and TRBJ1-1, is KAGVTQTPRYLIKTRGQQVTLSCSPISGHRSVSWYQQTPGQGLQFLFEYFSETQRNKGNFPGRFSGRQFSNSRSEMNVSTLELGDSALYLCASIRDRSTSEAFFGQGTRLTVV.

This clone came up once. The chain links TRBV5-1 to TRBJ2-7, with TRBD1 identical over 7 bases. The CDR3 covers 15 residues. The V and J ends lost 4 bases and 2 bases, in that order; junction bases with no gene match: 9. The germline CDR1 and CDR2 sequences are SGHRS and YFSETQ. The CDR3 spells CASSGGRDRAYEQYF. Written as DNA, the CDR3 is TGCGCCAGCAGCGGTGGCCGGGACAGAGCCTACGAGCAGTACTTC.

The chain uses TRBV7-3 and TRBJ1-1, with TRBD1 matching 8 bases. V lost 5 bases, J lost 3 bases, and 8 bases stayed unmatched. The CDR3 contains 15 residues. Germline CDR1 and CDR2: SGHTA and FQGTGA. The DNA for the CDR3 is TGTGCCAGCAGCAAGTCTACAGGGGGGGACACTGAAGCTTTCTTT. This gives the protein CASSKSTGGDTEAFF.

The J gene is TRBJ2-7, the V gene TRBV21-1; TRBD1, the table's D call, lacks a check against the DNA. TRBV21-1 is given as a pseudogene. The CDR3 extends over 13 amino acids. The CDR3 DNA is TGTGCCAGCAGCGAACAGGGGGCCAACGAGCAGTACTTC. Encoded protein: CASSEQGANEQYF.

The V gene is TRBV10-3, the J gene TRBJ2-5, with no clear D. This CDR3 comprises 13 residues. V was pared by 3 bases and J by 2 bases, with 7 bases between. The germline V gene has CDR1 ENHRY and CDR2 SYGVKD. The CDR3 DNA reads TGTGCCATCAGTGATCCCACTCAAGAGACCCAGTACTTC. This gives the protein CAISDPTQETQYF.

The chain carries TRBV19 and TRBJ2-3, with TRBD1 as a possible D gene (5 bases). The ends were cut back, 4 bases at V and 0 bases at J, with 8 bases in the middle. The CDR3 is made up of 14 amino acids. The germline CDR1 and CDR2 sequences are LNHDA and SQIVND (reference sequence). The CDR3: CASSTGFSTDTQYF. CDR3 nucleotide sequence: TGTGCCAGTAGTACAGGGTTTAGCACAGATACGCAGTATTTT.

This clone is a singleton in its sample. The chain links TRBV30 to TRBJ2-7, with 8 positions matching TRBD1. This CDR3 has 14 residues. Trimming cost V 2 bases and J 5 bases; bases outside gene matches: 8. Germline lookup yields CDR1 GTSNPN and CDR2 SVGIG (reference sequence). In nucleotides, the CDR3 is TGTGCCTGGAGTTCGAACAGGGGGAGCAACGAGCAGTACTTC. Translation: CAWSSNRGSNEQYF.

This clone came up a few times. The rearrangement joins TRBV12-5 to TRBJ1-5, with TRBD1 as a possible D gene (5 bases). This CDR3 region has 15 residues. The V gene lost 4 bases and the J gene lost 3 bases, with 13 bases spanning the gap. CDR1 is LGHNT and CDR2 is FRNRAP in the germline V gene. CDR3 protein: CASGSGDGTNQPQHF. In DNA, the CDR3 is TGTGCTAGTGGTTCGGGGGACGGTACCAATCAGCCCCAGCATTTT.

This clone was recorded only once. This chain connects TRBV6-4 to TRBJ1-1; 8 nucleotides match TRBD1. Trimming took 6 bases from V and 6 from J; bases not matched to a gene: 12. The CDR3 is made up of 15 amino acids. CDR1 and CDR2 from the germline V gene are MRHNA and SNTAGT. CDR3 residues: CASRAQGAFSSEAFF. CDR3 coding DNA: TGTGCCAGCAGGGCTCAGGGGGCCTTTAGTTCTGAAGCTTTCTTT.

This clone was found once. The J gene is TRBJ1-1, the V gene TRBV11-2, with D hard to call. CDR3 size: 14 residues. V lost 1 base, J lost 1 base, and 7 bases lay in between. Germline V gene sequence: CDR1 SGHAT, CDR2 FQNNGV. The CDR3 protein is CASSLGYSNTEAFF. CDR3 coding DNA: TGTGCCAGCAGCTTAGGGTACTCGAACACTGAAGCTTTCTTT.

A note on this clone: The identical CDR3 is also encoded by other nucleotide sequences in the sample. The gene calls are TRBV30 and TRBJ2-3; 10 bases are shared with TRBD2. J was trimmed by 5 bases and V by 3 bases; bases with no gene match: 5. The CDR3 is made up of 14 amino acids. The V gene's germline CDR1 is GTSNPN and CDR2 SVGIG (reference sequence). The CDR3 protein is CAWRLAGGVDTQYF. The CDR3 DNA reads TGTGCCTGGAGATTAGCGGGGGGTGTAGATACGCAGTATTTT.

The genes are TRBV5-1 and TRBJ2-2; D is undetermined. From germline, CDR1 is SGHRS and CDR2 YFSETQ. V lost 4 bases to trimming and J lost 6 bases, with 10 bases between them. The CDR3 is 13 residues long. The CDR3: CASSAEAAGELFF. The CDR3 DNA reads as TGCGCCAGCAGCGCCGAGGCCGCCGGGGAGCTGTTTTTT. Based on the CDR3 plus reference TRBV5-1 and TRBJ2-2, the full variable domain is KAGVTQTPRYLIKTRGQQVTLSCSPISGHRSVSWYQQTPGQGLQFLFEYFSETQRNKGNFPGRFSGRQFSNSRSEMNVSTLELGDSALYLCASSAEAAGELFFGEGSRLTVL.

The V gene is TRBV10-3, the J gene TRBJ1-5, with 7 positions matching TRBD1. The V and J ends lost 3 bases and 6 bases, in that order; junction bases with no gene match: 5. The germline V gene has CDR1 ENHRY and CDR2 SYGVKD. There are 14 residues in the CDR3. The CDR3 reads CAISESRGAQPQHF. CDR3 coding DNA: TGTGCCATCAGTGAATCCAGGGGGGCTCAGCCCCAGCATTTT.